Presented here are 27 T cell receptor beta chains from one specimen sequenced in a study of blood T cell repertoires in COVID-19. Method: immunoSEQ multiplex PCR; TCRdb's copy keeps in-frame clones and lacks some. This sample has approximately 240,000 clones, with nearly 90% found just once. Sequenced input: peripheral blood. The receptor set was obtained from a woman aged 40 to 50 who had recovered from COVID-19.

This chain links TRBV7-2 with TRBJ1-2; TRBD1 is a possible D gene (5 bases). CDR1 is SGHTA and CDR2 is FQGNSA in the germline V gene. The V and J ends lost 8 bases and 8 bases respectively, with 24 bases between them. The CDR3 sequence is 15 residues long. CDR3 in DNA: TGTGCCAGCTTGGGGTCGGTGACAGAGAATGCGGGCTACACCTTC. Protein sequence: CASLGSVTENAGYTF.

The chain joins TRBV4-3 to TRBJ2-2; tentatively, D is TRBD1 (6 bases). Germline assignment: CDR1 LGHNA and CDR2 YSLEER. The CDR3 consists of 15 residues. V lost 1 base and J 3 bases, leaving 9 bases between the germline ends. The CDR3 DNA reads as TGCGCCAGCAGCCAAGGGGACACCGACACCGGGGAGCTGTTTTTT. Its translation: CASSQGDTDTGELFF.

CDR3 loop: CASTRRLAADTQYF. CDR3 nucleotides: TGTGCCAGCACCCGTCGACTAGCGGCAGATACGCAGTATTTT. This chain uses TRBV7-2 with TRBJ2-3; the match to TRBD2 covers 9 bases. Germline V gene data show CDR1 as SGHTA and CDR2 as FQGNSA. J was trimmed by 4 bases and V by 7 bases; bases with no gene match: 6. The CDR3 totals 14 residues.

This clone turned up a few times. The gene calls are TRBV18 and TRBJ1-5, with D hard to call. The CDR3 runs to 17 residues. Germline lookup yields CDR1 KGHSH and CDR2 LQKENI. V was shortened by 2 bases and J by 0 bases, with 14 bases between the two germline ends. The CDR3, as DNA: TGTGCCAGCTCACCAGGTGGGCAGGCTTATAGCAATCAGCCCCAGCATTTT. Protein: CASSPGGQAYSNQPQHF. Full variable domain (outside the CDR3, taken from reference TRBV18 and TRBJ1-5): NAGVMQNPRHLVRRRGQEARLRCSPMKGHSHVYWYRQLPEEGLKFMVYLQKENIIDESGMPKERFSAEFPKEGPSILRIQQVVRGDSAAYFCASSPGGQAYSNQPQHFGDGTRLSIL.

The gene calls are TRBV29-1 and TRBJ2-7; 7 nucleotides align to TRBD1. Germline CDR1 is SQVTM and CDR2 is ANQGSEA. This CDR3 has 12 amino acids. The trim removed 2 bases at V and 3 bases at J, leaving 1 base unmatched. CDR3 bases: TGCAGCGTTGAACGGGACAGCTACGAGCAGTACTTC. Amino acid sequence: CSVERDSYEQYF.

The chain recombines TRBV28 with TRBJ1-3; weak D call: TRBD1 (5 bases). V was trimmed by 5 bases and J by 0 bases, leaving 17 bases between them. The CDR3 contains 17 residues. From germline, CDR1 is MDHEN and CDR2 SYDVKM. The CDR3 reads CASSPGGTPISGNTIYF. DNA for the CDR3: TGTGCCAGCAGTCCCGGCGGGACGCCTATCTCTGGAAACACCATATATTTT.

The rearrangement links TRBV5-1 to TRBJ1-6, with D unclear. This CDR3 region has 14 residues. Deletions cut 4 bases from V and 5 bases from J, with 10 bases between. Germline loops: CDR1 SGHRS, CDR2 YFSETQ. In DNA form, the CDR3 reads TGCGCCAGCAGCCGTTGGCAAAATAATTCACCCCTCCACTTT. This encodes CASSRWQNNSPLHF.

This clone was observed a few times. The chain uses TRBV19 and TRBJ1-4; 10 positions match TRBD1. V was pared by 7 bases and J by 7 bases, with 6 bases of the junction left unmatched. This CDR3 region has 14 residues. CDR1 is LNHDA and CDR2 is SQIVND in the germline V gene (reference sequence). In DNA form, the CDR3 reads TGTGCCAGTACCACGACAGGGGGCTTTGAAAAACTGTTTTTT. Its protein is CASTTTGGFEKLFF.

This chain links TRBV11-2 with TRBJ2-2, with TRBD1 identical over 9 bases. V lost 4 bases, J lost 6 bases, and 6 bases stayed unmatched. CDR1 is SGHAT, CDR2 FQNNGV, per germline. The CDR3 totals 15 residues. The CDR3 DNA reads as TGTGCCAGCAGCTATACAGGGGGCGTCTCCGGGGAGCTGTTTTTT. This encodes CASSYTGGVSGELFF.

The chain recombines TRBV5-1 with TRBJ2-2; TRBD2 agrees at 8 bases. V lost 3 bases, J lost 0 bases, and 4 bases stayed unmatched. CDR1 SGHRS and CDR2 YFSETQ come from the germline V gene. The length of the CDR3 is 16 residues. The CDR3 protein is CASSYTSGSNTGELFF. DNA for the CDR3: TGCGCCAGCAGCTACACTAGCGGTTCGAACACCGGGGAGCTGTTTTTT.

This clone has only a few counts. The chain couples TRBV19 to TRBJ2-2; 8 bases align to TRBD1. Losses at the gene ends were 7 bases for V and 6 bases for J; bases not matched to a gene: 7. The CDR3 extends over 14 amino acids. CDR1 is LNHDA and CDR2 is SQIVND in the germline V gene (reference sequence). The CDR3 nucleotides read TGTGCCAGTATCGGGACAGGTGGAGCCGGGGAGCTGTTTTTT. This codes for CASIGTGGAGELFF.

This clone was counted only a few times. The gene calls are TRBV11-2 and TRBJ2-5; 8 nucleotides align to TRBD2. The CDR3 extends over 17 amino acids. Trimming at V came to 1 base and at J to 5 bases, leaving 12 bases not matched to a gene. From germline, CDR1 is SGHAT and CDR2 FQNNGV. CDR3 amino acids: CASSLGATSGRWETQYF. In DNA form, the CDR3 reads TGTGCCAGCAGCTTAGGAGCCACCAGCGGGAGATGGGAGACCCAGTACTTC.

The chain carries TRBV5-4 and TRBJ2-3, with a weak D call TRBD1 (6 bases). CDR1 and CDR2 (germline): SGHNT, YYREEE (reference sequence). This CDR3 contains 14 residues. Between the trimmed V and J ends, which lost 0 bases and 4 bases, there was a span of 9 bases. CDR3 residues: CASSLDRVSDTQYF. In DNA form, the CDR3 reads TGTGCCAGCAGCTTGGACAGGGTTTCAGATACGCAGTATTTT.

V is TRBV28 and J is TRBJ2-1; D unclear. The germline gives CDR1 MDHEN, CDR2 SYDVKM. The CDR3 runs 16 residues. Trimming took off 2 bases at V and 0 bases at J, with 11 bases between the two ends. This CDR3 reads CASSLAGLSSYNEQFF. The CDR3, as DNA: TGTGCCAGCAGTTTAGCAGGCCTTAGCTCCTACAATGAGCAGTTCTTC. The whole variable domain, remainder taken from reference TRBV28 and TRBJ2-1, is DVKVTQSSRYLVKRTGEKVFLECVQDMDHENMFWYRQDPGLGLRLIYFSYDVKMKEKGDIPEGYSVSREKKERFSLILESASTNQTSMYLCASSLAGLSSYNEQFFGPGTRLTVL.

This chain uses TRBV10-2 with TRBJ1-5; the D gene is possibly TRBD1 (5 bases). Germline CDR1 and CDR2: WSHSY and SAAADI. This CDR3 comprises 13 residues. V dropped 7 bases and J dropped 11 bases, with 18 bases sitting between them. The CDR3 DNA is TGCGCCAGCACCGGGACTGTATCTTCGGCCCAGCATTTT. Its protein product is CASTGTVSSAQHF.

The chain combines TRBV19 with TRBJ2-3, with TRBD2 matching 11 bases. V lost 8 bases, J lost 2 bases, and 3 bases stayed unmatched. This CDR3 is 14 amino acids long. Germline V gene sequence: CDR1 LNHDA, CDR2 SQIVND (reference sequence). For the CDR3, the DNA is TGTGCCAGTGGGACTAGCGGTTTCACAGATACGCAGTATTTT. It encodes CASGTSGFTDTQYF.

The chain has TRBV15 and TRBJ2-1; maybe TRBD1 (6 bases). This CDR3 is 15 amino acids long. Trimming took off 1 base at V and 7 bases at J, with 14 bases between the two ends. The germline gives CDR1 LNHNV, CDR2 YYDKDF (reference sequence). The CDR3 region is CATSRGQARGNEQFF. The DNA for the CDR3 is TGTGCCACCAGCAGAGGACAGGCCCGAGGGAATGAGCAGTTCTTC. Complete variable domain (other parts from reference TRBV15 and TRBJ2-1): DAMVIQNPRYQVTQFGKPVTLSCSQTLNHNVMYWYQQKSSQAPKLLFHYYDKDFNNEADTPDNFQSRRPNTSFCFLDIRSPGLGDTAMYLCATSRGQARGNEQFFGPGTRLTVL.

The chain employs TRBV11-2 and TRBJ1-4; D perhaps matches TRBD1 (5 bases). The CDR3 is made up of 16 amino acids. V lost 7 bases to trimming and J lost 0 bases, with 15 bases between them. Germline lookup yields CDR1 SGHAT and CDR2 FQNNGV. The CDR3 coding sequence is TGTGCCAGCACCCCCTTGGGGACTCCAACTAATGAAAAACTGTTTTTT. It codes for CASTPLGTPTNEKLFF.

The chain uses TRBV7-8 and TRBJ2-7, with D perhaps TRBD2 (6 bases). Trimming took 4 bases from V and 3 from J, leaving 16 bases between them. The V gene's germline CDR1 is SGHVS and CDR2 FQNEAQ. The CDR3 spans 15 residues. The CDR3 DNA reads as TGTGCCAGCAGCTGGAGGGGCGGTGAATACTACGAGCAGTACTTC. Its protein product is CASSWRGGEYYEQYF.

This sequence joins TRBV12-5 and TRBJ1-5; TRBD1 agrees at 10 bases. The CDR3 is 19 residues long. The trim removed 0 bases at V and 3 bases at J, leaving 11 bases unmatched. Germline V gene lookup returns CDR1 LGHNT and CDR2 FRNRAP. The CDR3 spells CASGLVWFRGTGDNQPQHF. DNA of the CDR3: TGTGCTAGTGGTTTGGTATGGTTTAGAGGGACAGGGGACAATCAGCCCCAGCATTTT.

The chain is built from TRBV30 and TRBJ2-5, with D possibly matching TRBD1 (5 bases). The CDR3 runs 13 residues. V dropped 3 bases and J dropped 2 bases, with 10 bases sitting between them. CDR1 is GTSNPN, CDR2 SVGIG, per germline (reference sequence). The CDR3 loop is CAWSRQNQETQYF. The CDR3 DNA sequence: TGTGCCTGGAGCCGACAGAATCAAGAGACCCAGTACTTC.

The chain uses TRBV5-4 and TRBJ1-6; D uncertain. From germline, CDR1 is SGHNT and CDR2 YYREEE (reference sequence). The CDR3 sequence is 16 residues long. Trimming took 5 bases from V and 7 from J, leaving 19 bases between them. The CDR3 nucleotides read TGTGCCAGCAGTTTTGTGCCGGGTTCCAGCAATTCACCCCTCCACTTT. Translated, it gives CASSFVPGSSNSPLHF.

V is TRBV6-5 and J is TRBJ2-7; no reliable D call. The CDR3 consists of 11 residues. Germline V gives CDR1 MNHEY, CDR2 SVGAGI. V was pared by 2 bases and J by 4 bases, with 3 bases between. The CDR3 spells CASSYLYEQYF. The DNA of the CDR3 is TGTGCCAGCAGTTACCTGTACGAGCAGTACTTC.

The CDR3 coding sequence is TGTGCCGTGCAGGGTTTTGCTTCGAACACCGGGGAGCTGTTTTTT. As protein: CAVQGFASNTGELFF. The rearrangement uses TRBV11-3 and TRBJ2-2; tentative D call: TRBD1 (5 bases). Germline lookup yields CDR1 SGHNT and CDR2 YENEEA. This CDR3 region has 15 residues. Trimming removed 11 bases from V and 0 bases from J, with 16 bases in between.

This chain connects TRBV5-4 to TRBJ1-2; perhaps TRBD1 as D (5 bases). Trimming removed 4 bases from V and 4 bases from J, with 20 bases in between. Germline CDR1 and CDR2: SGHNT and YYREEE (reference sequence). CDR3 size: 16 residues. CDR3 region: CASSLTRTSTIYGYTF. The CDR3 coding sequence is TGTGCCAGCAGCCTAACCCGGACAAGCACTATCTATGGCTACACCTTC.

The chain joins TRBV10-3 to TRBJ1-5, with D possibly being TRBD1 (5 bases). This CDR3 has 13 residues. V was clipped by 7 bases and J by 0 bases, with 7 bases between them. The germline CDR1 and CDR2 sequences are ENHRY and SYGVKD. The CDR3 DNA sequence: TGTGCCATCAAAGGGGATAGCAATCAGCCCCAGCATTTT. Protein: CAIKGDSNQPQHF.

The rearrangement links TRBV5-6 to TRBJ2-7; tentatively, D is TRBD1 (6 bases). V lost 1 base and J 2 bases, leaving 10 bases between the germline ends. The germline V gene encodes CDR1 SGHDT and CDR2 YYEEEE. This CDR3 comprises 14 residues. CDR3 DNA sequence: TGTGCCAGCAGCTTGCCAGGGGTAACCTACGAGCAGTACTTC. This sequence encodes CASSLPGVTYEQYF.